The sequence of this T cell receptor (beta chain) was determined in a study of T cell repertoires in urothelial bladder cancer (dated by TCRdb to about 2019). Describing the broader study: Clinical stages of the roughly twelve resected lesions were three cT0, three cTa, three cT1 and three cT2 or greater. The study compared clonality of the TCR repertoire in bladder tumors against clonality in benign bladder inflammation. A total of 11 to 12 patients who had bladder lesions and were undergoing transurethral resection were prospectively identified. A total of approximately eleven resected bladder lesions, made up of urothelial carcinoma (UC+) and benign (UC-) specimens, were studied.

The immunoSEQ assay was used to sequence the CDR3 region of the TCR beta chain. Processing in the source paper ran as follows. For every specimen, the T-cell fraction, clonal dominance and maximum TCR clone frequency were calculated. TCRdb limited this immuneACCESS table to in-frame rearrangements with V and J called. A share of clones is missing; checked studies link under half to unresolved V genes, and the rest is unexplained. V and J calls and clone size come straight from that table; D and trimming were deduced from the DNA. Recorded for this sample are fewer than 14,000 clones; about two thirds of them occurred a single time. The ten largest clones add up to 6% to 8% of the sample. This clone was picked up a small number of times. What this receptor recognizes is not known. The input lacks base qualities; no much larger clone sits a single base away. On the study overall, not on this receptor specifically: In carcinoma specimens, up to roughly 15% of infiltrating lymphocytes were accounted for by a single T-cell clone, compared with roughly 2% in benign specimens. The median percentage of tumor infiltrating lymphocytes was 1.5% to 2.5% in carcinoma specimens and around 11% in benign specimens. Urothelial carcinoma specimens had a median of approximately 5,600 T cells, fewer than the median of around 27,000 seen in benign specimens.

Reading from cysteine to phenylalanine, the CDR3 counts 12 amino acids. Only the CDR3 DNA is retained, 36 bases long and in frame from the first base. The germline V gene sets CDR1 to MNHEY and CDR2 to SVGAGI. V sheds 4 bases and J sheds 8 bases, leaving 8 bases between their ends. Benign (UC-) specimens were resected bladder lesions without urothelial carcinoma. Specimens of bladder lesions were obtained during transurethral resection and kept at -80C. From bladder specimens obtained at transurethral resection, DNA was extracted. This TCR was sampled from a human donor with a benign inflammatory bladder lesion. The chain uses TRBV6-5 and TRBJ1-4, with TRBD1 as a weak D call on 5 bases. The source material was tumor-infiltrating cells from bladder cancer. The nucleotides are TGTGCCAGCAGTTCGGGGGGGGAAAAACTGTTTTTT. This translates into CASSSGGEKLFF.